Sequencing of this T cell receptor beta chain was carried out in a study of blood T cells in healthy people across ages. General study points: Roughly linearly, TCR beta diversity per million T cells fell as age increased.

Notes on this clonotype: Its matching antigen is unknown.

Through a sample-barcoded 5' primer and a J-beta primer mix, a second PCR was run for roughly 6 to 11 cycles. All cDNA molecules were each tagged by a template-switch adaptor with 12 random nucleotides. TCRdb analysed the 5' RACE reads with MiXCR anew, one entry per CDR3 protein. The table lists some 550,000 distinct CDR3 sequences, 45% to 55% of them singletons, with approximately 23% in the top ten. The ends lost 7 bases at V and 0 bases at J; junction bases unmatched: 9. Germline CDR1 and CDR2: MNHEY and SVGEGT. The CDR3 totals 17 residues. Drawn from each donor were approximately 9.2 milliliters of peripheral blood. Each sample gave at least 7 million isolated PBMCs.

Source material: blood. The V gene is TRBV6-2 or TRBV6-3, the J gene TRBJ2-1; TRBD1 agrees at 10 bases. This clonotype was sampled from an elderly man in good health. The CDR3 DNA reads TGTGCCAGCACCGGGACAGGGGCCCCTAACTCCTACAATGAGCAGTTCTTC. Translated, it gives CASTGTGAPNSYNEQFF.